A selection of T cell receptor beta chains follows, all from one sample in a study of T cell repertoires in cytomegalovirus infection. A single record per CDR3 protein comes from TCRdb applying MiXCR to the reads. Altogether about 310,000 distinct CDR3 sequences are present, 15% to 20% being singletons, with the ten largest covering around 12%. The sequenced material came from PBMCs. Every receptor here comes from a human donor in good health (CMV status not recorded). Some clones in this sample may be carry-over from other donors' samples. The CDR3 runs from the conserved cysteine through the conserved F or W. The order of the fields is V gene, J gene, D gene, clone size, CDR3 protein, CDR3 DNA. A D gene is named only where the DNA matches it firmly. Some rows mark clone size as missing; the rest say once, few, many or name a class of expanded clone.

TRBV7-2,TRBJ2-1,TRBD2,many,CASSLGGTRGQVEQFF,TGTGCCAGCAGCTTAGGTGGGACTAGGGGACAAGTTGAGCAGTTCTTC
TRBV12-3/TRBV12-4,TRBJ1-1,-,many,CASSLRGPNTEAFF,TGTGCCAGCAGCTTGAGGGGACCCAACACTGAAGCTTTCTTT
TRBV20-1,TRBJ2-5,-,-,CSATQIGGRTETQYF,TGCAGTGCCACACAAATCGGGGGGCGTACAGAGACCCAGTACTTC
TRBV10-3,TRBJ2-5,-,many,CAISESEGKSGVETQYF,TGTGCCATCAGTGAGTCGGAGGGAAAGTCGGGCGTCGAGACCCAGTACTTC
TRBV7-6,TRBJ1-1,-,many,CASSLVRTLRDTEAFF,TGTGCCAGCAGCTTGGTCAGGACTCTGAGGGACACTGAAGCTTTCTTT
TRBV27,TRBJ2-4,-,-,CASSLLGGDIQYF,TGTGCCAGCAGTTTACTAGGGGGTGACATTCAGTACTTC
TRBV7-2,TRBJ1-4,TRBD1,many,CASSLGRDRGKLFF,TGTGCCAGCAGCTTAGGGAGGGACAGGGGAAAACTGTTTTTT
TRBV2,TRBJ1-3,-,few,CASSGREPLNTIYF,TGTGCCAGCAGTGGCCGAGAACCCCTAAACACCATATATTTT
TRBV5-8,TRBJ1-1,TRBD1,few,CASSLNRGGDTEAFF,TGTGCCAGCAGCTTGAACAGGGGGGGCGACACTGAAGCTTTCTTT
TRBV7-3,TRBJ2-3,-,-,CASRARVDTQYF,TGTGCCAGCAGAGCACGCGTAGATACGCAGTATTTT
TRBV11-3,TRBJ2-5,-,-,CASSFAAKETQYF,TGTGCCAGCAGCTTCGCGGCGAAAGAGACCCAGTACTTC
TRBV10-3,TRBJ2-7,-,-,CAISESREQYF,TGTGCCATCAGTGAGTCACGGGAGCAGTACTTC
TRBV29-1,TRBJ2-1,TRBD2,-,CSVETSGGFSSYNEQFF,TGCAGCGTTGAGACTAGCGGGGGGTTCAGCTCCTACAATGAGCAGTTCTTC
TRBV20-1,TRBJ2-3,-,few,CSAARTGWSTDTQYF,TGCAGTGCCGCAAGGACTGGATGGAGCACAGATACGCAGTATTTT
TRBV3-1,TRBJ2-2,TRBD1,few,CASSRRQGSTGELFF,TGTGCCAGCAGCCGGCGACAGGGATCCACCGGGGAGCTGTTTTTT